This T cell receptor beta chain stems from a study of cytomegalovirus exposure and HLA in healthy donors. Study overall: Within an early data release were around 87 million unique TCRs drawn from HLA-typed donors.

Germline loops: CDR1 GTSNPN, CDR2 SVGIG (reference sequence). The V and J ends lost 1 base and 7 bases, in that order; junction bases with no gene match: 11. The CDR3 is made up of 15 amino acids. General observations from the study: Researchers counted 164 TCR beta chains as cytomegalovirus-associated. While the bulk of TCR sequences proved rare, some public TCRs turned up in many donors. Later analysis suggested links between common viral pathogens and several top significant clusters.

Researchers ran the PCR with 60 Vbeta and 13 Jbeta primers. Only in-frame clones appear in the TCRdb table, and some are missing; sequencing was by immunoSEQ multiplex PCR. The data contain nearly 200,000 clones, about 89% of them singletons. Concerning this clone itself: Its antigen is not known.

The sequencing input was PBMCs. The clonotype comes from a man aged 25-40 years in good health and CMV-seronegative. This chain links TRBV30 with TRBJ2-3, with 7 nucleotides matching TRBD2. The CDR3 here is CAWSAPGGGGYTQYF. CDR3 coding DNA: TGTGCCTGGAGTGCACCGGGGGGTGGGGGGTATACGCAGTATTTT.